This T cell receptor (beta chain) was sequenced in a study of blood T cell repertoires in COVID-19. Participants were aged roughly 18 to 89 years from around 24 US areas. Two consecutive negative NP/OP PCR tests, clearance, or resolved symptoms defined Cohort 3 recovery. This CDR3 is built from 15 residues. CDR1 and CDR2 from the germline V gene are SGDLS and YYNGEE. The trim removed 3 bases at V and 5 bases at J, leaving 5 bases unmatched. Clones were read by immunoSEQ multiplex PCR, and TCRdb kept only the in-frame ones, dropping some. The sample has about 46,000 clones, about 88% seen once. The source material was PBMCs or T cells enriched from blood (not recorded which). This receptor was identified in a woman between 50 and 59 years old who had recovered from COVID-19. The chain is built from TRBV9 and TRBJ2-1; 10 bases agree with TRBD2. The CDR3 coding sequence is TGTGCCAGCAGCGCCGGGACTAGCGCTAACAATGAGCAGTTCTTC. Its protein is CASSAGTSANNEQFF. Using reference TRBV9 and TRBJ2-1 for the parts outside the CDR3, the full variable domain is DSGVTQTPKHLITATGQRVTLRCSPRSGDLSVYWYQQSLDQGLQFLIQYYNGEERAKGNILERFSAQQFPDLHSELNLSSLELGDSALYFCASSAGTSANNEQFFGPGTRLTVL.